One and the same sample provided the 18 T cell receptor beta chains below, sequenced in a study of T cell responses to AZD1222 COVID-19 vaccine. Some clones are missing from TCRdb's copy, which holds only in-frame ones; the method was immunoSEQ multiplex PCR. The profile covers fewer than 120,000 clones, with 81% appearing a single time and roughly 4.8% taken by the ten largest. Source: peripheral blood, taken on day 0 of AZD1222 vaccination. These receptors came from an adult in good health.

This chain connects TRBV18 to TRBJ1-2; D may be TRBD1 (6 bases). V shed 2 bases and J shed 1 base, with 17 bases lying between them. Germline loops: CDR1 KGHSH, CDR2 LQKENI. CDR3 length: 17 amino acids. The CDR3 spells CASSPAARGENNYGYTF. CDR3 DNA sequence: TGTGCCAGCTCACCAGCCGCCAGGGGCGAAAATAACTATGGCTACACCTTC.

V and J are TRBV9 and TRBJ2-5; D is possibly TRBD2 (6 bases). The V end was cut by 4 bases, the J end by 9 bases, with 19 bases between. This CDR3 spans 14 amino acids. Per germline, CDR1 SGDLS and CDR2 YYNGEE. The CDR3 nucleotides are TGTGCCAGCAGCTTCAGCGGGCAGAGTGAGGCCCAGTACTTC. Its translation is CASSFSGQSEAQYF.

The CDR3 DNA reads TGTGCCAGCAGCCCTGGGGGGAATAACTATGGCTACACCTTC. Protein sequence: CASSPGGNNYGYTF. The V and J genes are TRBV28 and TRBJ1-2, with TRBD1 as a possible D gene (5 bases). V lost 6 bases and J lost 1, with 12 bases in between. The CDR3 extends over 14 amino acids. Germline V gene lookup returns CDR1 MDHEN and CDR2 SYDVKM.

This clone has at least ten counts. The chain couples TRBV2 to TRBJ1-1, with TRBD1 matching over 8 bases. The V gene's germline CDR1 is SNHLY and CDR2 FYNNEI. V shed 7 bases, J shed 0 bases, and the junction held 7 bases outside the gene matches. The CDR3 sequence is 15 residues long. The CDR3 region has the DNA TGTGCCAGCAACCCCCGGACAGGGCTGAACACTGAAGCTTTCTTT. Translating it yields CASNPRTGLNTEAFF.

This chain links TRBV24-1 with TRBJ2-1; 7 nucleotides agree with TRBD1. J was trimmed by 4 bases and V by 2 bases; bases with no gene match: 7. The CDR3 length is 16 residues. Germline assignment: CDR1 KGHDR and CDR2 SFDVKD. The CDR3 reads CATSDSTGASYNEQFF. In DNA, the CDR3 is TGTGCCACCAGTGATTCCACAGGGGCTAGTTACAATGAGCAGTTCTTC.

The V call is TRBV4-1, the J call TRBJ2-7; 7 bases map to TRBD1. The junction had 4 bases not matched to a gene; V was cut back by 1 base and J by 1 base. CDR1 and CDR2 (germline): MGHRA, YSYEKL. This CDR3 is 15 amino acids long. The CDR3 spells CASSQGQGPSYEQYF. The CDR3 DNA is TGCGCCAGCAGCCAAGGACAGGGACCTTCCTACGAGCAGTACTTC.

The chain is built from TRBV5-1 and TRBJ2-7; 8 nucleotides align to TRBD1. The CDR3 contains 15 residues. CDR1 is SGHRS, CDR2 YFSETQ, per germline. V lost 0 bases to trimming and J lost 1 base; unmatched junction nucleotides: 3. DNA of the CDR3: TGCGCCAGCAGCTTGGGAACAGGGGGTTCCTACGAGCAGTACTTC. It encodes CASSLGTGGSYEQYF.

The chain recombines TRBV14 with TRBJ1-1; 7 bases line up with TRBD1. The CDR3 spans 15 residues. V was pared by 4 bases and J by 1 base, with 6 bases of the junction left unmatched. CDR1 and CDR2 (germline): SGHDN, FVKESK. The CDR3: CASSRLTGANTEAFF. The CDR3 DNA reads TGTGCCAGCAGCCGATTAACAGGGGCGAACACTGAAGCTTTCTTT.

This clone has a handful of counts. The V and J genes are TRBV5-5 and TRBJ1-1, with D uncertain. CDR1 SGHKS and CDR2 YYEKEE come from the germline V gene (reference sequence). The CDR3 contains 14 residues. The V end lost 2 bases, the J end lost 0 bases, and 8 bases lay between the germline ends. The chain's CDR3 is CASSFDGLNTEAFF. CDR3 bases: TGTGCCAGCAGCTTTGACGGACTGAACACTGAAGCTTTCTTT.

V is TRBV24-1 and J is TRBJ1-1; D not resolved. V was pared by 6 bases and J by 1 base, with 8 bases between. Germline CDR1 KGHDR, CDR2 SFDVKD. The CDR3 is 13 residues long. In DNA form, the CDR3 reads TGTGCCACCAGTTTAGCCGGGAACACTGAAGCTTTCTTT. Its translation is CATSLAGNTEAFF.

The chain employs TRBV5-5 and TRBJ1-2; tentative D call: TRBD1 (6 bases). V lost 4 bases and J lost 0, with 19 bases in between. From germline, CDR1 is SGHKS and CDR2 YYEKEE (reference sequence). The CDR3 extends over 17 amino acids. As DNA, the CDR3 is TGTGCCAGCAGCGATAGAGGGGGGGTGGCAGCTAACTATGGCTACACCTTC. This codes for CASSDRGGVAANYGYTF.

The chain has TRBV7-9 and TRBJ1-6, with a tentative D call TRBD1 (6 bases). Germline CDR1 SEHNR, CDR2 FQNEAQ (reference sequence). The CDR3 extends over 15 amino acids. Trimming shortened V by 1 base and J by 7 bases, and 11 bases separated the two germline ends. This CDR3 is CASSLGGARNSPLHF. The CDR3 region has the DNA TGTGCCAGCAGCTTAGGGGGGGCGCGGAATTCACCCCTCCACTTT. The whole variable domain, remainder taken from reference TRBV7-9 and TRBJ1-6, is DTGVSQNPRHKITKRGQNVTFRCDPISEHNRLYWYRQTLGQGPEFLTYFQNEAQLEKSRLLSDRFSAERPKGSFSTLEIQRTEQGDSAMYLCASSLGGARNSPLHFGNGTRLTVT.

V and J are TRBV28 and TRBJ2-7; D is ambiguous. V dropped 2 bases and J dropped 2 bases, with 16 bases sitting between them. CDR3 length: 16 amino acids. Germline V gene sequence: CDR1 MDHEN, CDR2 SYDVKM. Here the CDR3 reads CASSLGKELLAYEQYF. DNA of the CDR3: TGTGCCAGCAGTTTAGGAAAGGAACTCCTAGCCTACGAGCAGTACTTC.

The rearrangement uses TRBV7-2 and TRBJ2-7, with 8 bases aligning to TRBD2. In germline, CDR1 is SGHTA, CDR2 FQGNSA. Trimming cost V 1 base and J 6 bases; bases outside gene matches: 14. The CDR3 contains 17 residues. This CDR3 is CASSLGRWGPGGFEQYF. In nucleotides, the CDR3 is TGTGCCAGCAGCTTAGGTCGTTGGGGACCGGGGGGGTTCGAGCAGTACTTC.

V gene TRBV11-2 combines with J gene TRBJ2-5; possibly TRBD1 or TRBD2 for D (5 bases each). The CDR3 is made up of 15 amino acids. The ends were cut back, 2 bases at V and 5 bases at J, with 15 bases in the middle. Germline-derived CDR1 and CDR2 are SGHAT and FQNNGV. CDR3 sequence: CASSLTRDPRETQYF. As DNA, the CDR3 is TGTGCCAGCAGCTTAACCCGGGACCCTCGGGAGACCCAGTACTTC.

V and J are TRBV6-5 and TRBJ1-1, with D possibly being TRBD1 (6 bases). This CDR3 spans 13 amino acids. V was clipped by 5 bases and J by 4 bases, with 11 bases between them. Germline V CDR1 and CDR2: MNHEY, SVGAGI. The CDR3 is CASSRQGSTEAFF. DNA for the CDR3: TGTGCCAGCAGTCGTCAGGGGAGCACTGAAGCTTTCTTT.

J is TRBJ1-6 and V is TRBV5-5; TRBD1 aligns across 7 bases. Germline CDR1 and CDR2: SGHKS and YYEKEE (reference sequence). The CDR3 covers 15 residues. J gave up 7 bases and V 1 base, and 5 bases lay outside the gene matches. The CDR3 bases are TGTGCCAGCAGCTTGACAGGGGACCGAAATTCACCCCTCCACTTT. Its translation: CASSLTGDRNSPLHF.

The V and J genes are TRBV27 and TRBJ1-6; TRBD1 might be the D (5 bases). The germline V and J ends were trimmed by 7 bases and 7 bases, with 11 bases remaining between them. The CDR3 sequence is 13 residues long. Germline V gene data show CDR1 as MNHEY and CDR2 as SMNVEV (reference sequence). The CDR3 coding sequence is TGTGCCAGCACTGTGAGGGGAAATTCACCCCTCCACTTT. Protein sequence: CASTVRGNSPLHF.